The 30 T cell receptor beta chains given below trace back to one sample, sequenced in a study of T cell responses to AZD1222 COVID-19 vaccine. Some clones are missing from TCRdb's copy, which holds only in-frame ones; the method was immunoSEQ multiplex PCR. The sample shows just under 90,000 clones, approximately 91% of them seen only once. Specimen: peripheral blood, collected 28 days after the second AZD1222 dose. These receptors all come from an adult who received the AZD1222 COVID-19 vaccine.

This clone was seen only once. The V and J genes are TRBV7-2 and TRBJ2-3; 7 nucleotides match TRBD2. CDR3 length equals 14 residues. The V segment lost 5 bases and the J segment 6 bases; nucleotides outside the gene matches: 8. The V gene's germline CDR1 is SGHTA and CDR2 FQGNSA. The CDR3 bases are TGTGCCAGCAGCCCCGGACTAGGCCCCGATACGCAGTATTTT. This encodes CASSPGLGPDTQYF.

The gene calls are TRBV28 and TRBJ2-7; tentatively, D is TRBD1 (6 bases). V shed 5 bases and J shed 5 bases, with 10 bases lying between them. The CDR3 totals 12 residues. In germline, CDR1 is MDHEN, CDR2 SYDVKM. This CDR3 is CASSPRTDEQYF. The CDR3 DNA sequence: TGTGCCAGCAGTCCTAGGACAGACGAGCAGTACTTC.

This sequence joins TRBV20-1 and TRBJ2-3; TRBD2 matches 8 bases. The CDR3 length is 15 residues. V trimming: 3 bases; J trimming: 5 bases; junction bases outside the gene matches: 10. Germline values: CDR1 DFQATT, CDR2 SNEGSKA (reference sequence). CDR3 bases: TGCAGTGCTAGTCCCGGGGGGGCGGTTAGAGATACGCAGTATTTT. Residues: CSASPGGAVRDTQYF.

This sequence joins TRBV9 and TRBJ1-2; 10 bases match TRBD1. The V segment lost 0 bases and the J segment 4 bases; nucleotides outside the gene matches: 3. The CDR3 length is 15 residues. Germline-derived CDR1 and CDR2 are SGDLS and YYNGEE. Here the CDR3 reads CASSVGDRGSYGYTF. The CDR3, as DNA: TGTGCCAGCAGCGTAGGGGACAGGGGCTCCTATGGCTACACCTTC.

The chain combines TRBV5-6 with TRBJ1-1; D not resolved. V lost 0 bases and J 0 bases, leaving 9 bases between the germline ends. CDR3 length: 15 amino acids. In germline, CDR1 is SGHDT, CDR2 YYEEEE. The CDR3 loop is CASSLGASLNTEAFF. CDR3 DNA sequence: TGTGCCAGCAGCTTGGGGGCGTCTCTGAACACTGAAGCTTTCTTT.

Only one count was recorded for this clone. The rearrangement links TRBV7-9 to TRBJ1-2, with 9 bases matching TRBD1. This CDR3 comprises 14 residues. CDR1 SEHNR and CDR2 FQNEAQ come from the germline V gene (reference sequence). The J segment lost 6 bases and the V segment lost 5 bases, leaving 7 bases of the junction unmatched. The CDR3 reads CASSLGRDRDGYTF. DNA for the CDR3: TGTGCCAGCAGCCTAGGTAGGGACAGGGATGGCTACACCTTC.

V is TRBV14 and J is TRBJ2-2; 7 bases agree with TRBD2. The germline V gene has CDR1 SGHDN and CDR2 FVKESK. This CDR3 comprises 17 residues. The V and J ends lost 2 bases and 9 bases, in that order; junction bases with no gene match: 15. DNA for the CDR3: TGTGCCAGCAGCCAAACCACCCCGAGACTAGCTGTCAGGGAGCTGTTTTTT. This sequence encodes CASSQTTPRLAVRELFF.

This clone was detected only once. The J gene is TRBJ2-5, the V gene TRBV7-6, with TRBD2 identical over 9 bases. Germline CDR1 reads SGHVS; CDR2 reads FNYEAQ. There are 16 residues in the CDR3. V lost 2 bases to trimming and J lost 5 bases; unmatched junction nucleotides: 9. CDR3 DNA sequence: TGTGCCAGCAGCTTATTTGGCGGGGGGGCGGTGGAGACCCAGTACTTC. Protein sequence: CASSLFGGGAVETQYF. Drawing the rest from reference TRBV7-6 and TRBJ2-5, the complete variable domain is GAGVSQSPRYKVTKRGQDVALRCDPISGHVSLYWYRQALGQGPEFLTYFNYEAQQDKSGLPNDRFSAERPEGSISTLTIQRTEQRDSAMYRCASSLFGGGAVETQYFGPGTRLLVL.

This clone was detected once. The chain recombines TRBV7-2 with TRBJ1-2; no reliable D call. Trimming shortened V by 11 bases and J by 7 bases, and 17 bases separated the two germline ends. This CDR3 has 12 residues. Germline assignment: CDR1 SGHTA and CDR2 FQGNSA. CDR3 nucleotide sequence: TGTGCCGATAACCTAGGGATAGGTGGCTACACCTTC. Its translation: CADNLGIGGYTF. The whole variable domain, remainder taken from reference TRBV7-2 and TRBJ1-2, is GAGVSQSPSNKVTEKGKDVELRCDPISGHTALYWYRQSLGQGLEFLIYFQGNSAPDKSGLPSDRFSAERTGGSVSTLTIQRTQQEDSAVYLCADNLGIGGYTFGSGTRLTVV.

This sequence joins TRBV6-5 and TRBJ2-2; a weak D match, TRBD2 (5 bases). Trimming removed 11 bases from V and 0 bases from J, with 13 bases in between. This CDR3 region has 14 residues. In germline, CDR1 is MNHEY, CDR2 SVGAGI. Here the CDR3 reads CACGRGPNTGELFF. The CDR3 region has the DNA TGTGCCTGCGGACGGGGTCCGAACACCGGGGAGCTGTTTTTT.

V gene TRBV28 combines with J gene TRBJ1-3, with 7 bases aligning to TRBD1. The CDR3 is made up of 15 amino acids. Germline trimming cut 5 bases from V and 4 bases from J; bases unmatched to any gene: 8. Germline CDR1 MDHEN, CDR2 SYDVKM. CDR3 amino acids: CASSLNQGGGNTIYF. The DNA of the CDR3 is TGTGCCAGCAGTCTCAACCAGGGGGGGGGAAACACCATATATTTT.

The rearrangement joins TRBV19 to TRBJ1-3; 7 nucleotides align to TRBD1. In germline, CDR1 is LNHDA, CDR2 SQIVND (reference sequence). V shed 4 bases, J shed 3 bases, and the junction held 9 bases outside the gene matches. The CDR3 has 16 residues. CDR3 in DNA: TGTGCCAGTAGTAACAGGGGTCGCGCTAGTGGAAACACCATATATTTT. As protein: CASSNRGRASGNTIYF.

The rearrangement links TRBV9 to TRBJ1-2, with TRBD1 identical over 8 bases. Looked up from germline, CDR1 is SGDLS and CDR2 is YYNGEE. V was clipped by 3 bases and J by 0 bases; unmatched bases: 10. This CDR3 has 17 residues. Written as DNA, the CDR3 is TGTGCCAGCAGCGAGCGGACAGGGTACAGTGCTAACTATGGCTACACCTTC. It specifies CASSERTGYSANYGYTF. Full variable domain (missing parts from reference TRBV9 and TRBJ1-2): DSGVTQTPKHLITATGQRVTLRCSPRSGDLSVYWYQQSLDQGLQFLIQYYNGEERAKGNILERFSAQQFPDLHSELNLSSLELGDSALYFCASSERTGYSANYGYTFGSGTRLTVV.

This clone occurred a few times. The V call is TRBV29-1, the J call TRBJ1-3, with D maybe TRBD1 (5 bases). The CDR3 is 13 residues long. Looked up from germline, CDR1 is SQVTM and CDR2 is ANQGSEA. V lost 6 bases and J 5 bases, leaving 14 bases between the germline ends. Written as DNA, the CDR3 is TGCAGCGTGGAGGGACCTAGACGAAACACCATATATTTT. Its protein is CSVEGPRRNTIYF.

The V and J genes are TRBV7-9 and TRBJ1-5; D gene uncertain. This CDR3 is built from 12 residues. V was pared by 5 bases and J by 6 bases, with 8 bases between. CDR1 and CDR2 from the germline V gene are SEHNR and FQNEAQ (reference sequence). DNA of the CDR3: TGTGCCAGCAGCCAAGGTTTTCAGCCCCAGCATTTT. Translation gives CASSQGFQPQHF. The full variable domain, completed using reference TRBV7-9 and TRBJ1-5, is DTGVSQNPRHKITKRGQNVTFRCDPISEHNRLYWYRQTLGQGPEFLTYFQNEAQLEKSRLLSDRFSAERPKGSFSTLEIQRTEQGDSAMYLCASSQGFQPQHFGDGTRLSIL.

The V call is TRBV15, the J call TRBJ2-2; D is undetermined. Germline-derived CDR1 and CDR2 are LNHNV and YYDKDF (reference sequence). The CDR3 is made up of 17 amino acids. Trimming shortened V by 1 base and J by 6 bases, and 18 bases separated the two germline ends. The CDR3 bases are TGTGCCACCAGCAGAGTATTACAAGCCCGGGCGTCCGGGGAGCTGTTTTTT. It yields the protein CATSRVLQARASGELFF. The full variable domain, in which reference TRBV15 and TRBJ2-2 provide the parts outside the CDR3, is DAMVIQNPRYQVTQFGKPVTLSCSQTLNHNVMYWYQQKSSQAPKLLFHYYDKDFNNEADTPDNFQSRRPNTSFCFLDIRSPGLGDTAMYLCATSRVLQARASGELFFGEGSRLTVL.

V usage is TRBV6-5 and J usage is TRBJ1-4; D possibly corresponds to TRBD1 (5 bases). V shed 2 bases and J shed 9 bases, with 13 bases lying between them. The V gene's germline CDR1 is MNHEY and CDR2 SVGAGI. The CDR3 totals 14 residues. CDR3 in amino acids: CASSYQGTGQKLFF. The DNA of the CDR3 is TGTGCCAGCAGTTACCAGGGTACAGGACAAAAACTGTTTTTT.

As DNA, the CDR3 is TGTGCCAGTAGTATGGGCAGCCCCCAAATTGGCTACGAGCAGTACTTC. This gives the protein CASSMGSPQIGYEQYF. The V and J genes are TRBV19 and TRBJ2-7; D gene ambiguous. The germline CDR1 and CDR2 sequences are LNHDA and SQIVND (reference sequence). The ends were cut back, 3 bases at V and 3 bases at J, with 18 bases in the middle. The CDR3 is 16 residues long.

The rearrangement links TRBV25-1 to TRBJ2-7; the D is unclear. With 8 bases removed from V and 2 bases from J, the gap between germline ends came to 13 bases. Germline V gives CDR1 MGHDK, CDR2 SYGVNS. CDR3 length: 13 amino acids. The CDR3 nucleotides are TGTGCCAGCTATTCGGACCGTACCTACGAGCAGTACTTC. Its translation is CASYSDRTYEQYF.

The rearrangement uses TRBV9 and TRBJ2-7; 8 bases are a match to TRBD1. CDR3 length equals 13 residues. Germline CDR1 reads SGDLS; CDR2 reads YYNGEE. Germline trimming cut 4 bases from V and 5 bases from J; bases unmatched to any gene: 5. The CDR3 is CASSPRTGNEQYF. The CDR3 DNA reads TGTGCCAGCAGCCCCCGGACAGGGAACGAGCAGTACTTC.

This chain links TRBV5-4 with TRBJ1-1; no definite D call. Germline CDR1 and CDR2: SGHNT and YYREEE (reference sequence). This CDR3 is 14 amino acids long. The V end was cut by 2 bases, the J end by 2 bases, with 10 bases between. The CDR3 nucleotides are TGTGCCAGCAGCTTCTTCAGTTTTAACACTGAAGCTTTCTTT. Translation gives CASSFFSFNTEAFF.

The genes are TRBV6-5 and TRBJ1-1; 7 nucleotides line up with TRBD1. Germline V gene sequence: CDR1 MNHEY, CDR2 SVGAGI. The CDR3 loop spans 14 amino acids. The J segment lost 1 base and the V segment lost 7 bases, leaving 6 bases of the junction unmatched. CDR3 sequence (DNA): TGTGCCAGCAATCGGGACAGAAGGAACACTGAAGCTTTCTTT. It specifies CASNRDRRNTEAFF.

This chain uses TRBV7-2 with TRBJ1-4; D may be TRBD1 (5 bases). V was trimmed by 4 bases and J by 8 bases, leaving 17 bases between them. Looked up from germline, CDR1 is SGHTA and CDR2 is FQGNSA. The CDR3 is 15 amino acids. The DNA for the CDR3 is TGTGCCAGCAGCTGGAGGAGGGGAGGCGGGGAAAAACTGTTTTTT. Protein sequence: CASSWRRGGGEKLFF.

The rearrangement joins TRBV9 to TRBJ1-2; 7 positions agree with TRBD1. V was pared by 4 bases and J by 3 bases, with 6 bases of the junction left unmatched. CDR1 SGDLS and CDR2 YYNGEE come from the germline V gene. CDR3 length equals 14 residues. CDR3 sequence: CASSPTGQDYGYTF. The CDR3 DNA reads as TGTGCCAGCAGCCCGACAGGACAGGACTATGGCTACACCTTC.

The CDR3: CASSNQFYGYTF. DNA of the CDR3: TGTGCCAGTAGTAATCAGTTCTATGGCTACACCTTC. The chain links TRBV19 to TRBJ1-2; D is uncertain. The CDR3 is 12 amino acids. The V gene's germline CDR1 is LNHDA and CDR2 SQIVND (reference sequence). The V end was cut by 4 bases, the J end by 4 bases, with 7 bases between.

The chain combines TRBV2 with TRBJ1-3; D call uncertain. The CDR3 is made up of 15 amino acids. Trimming cost V 3 bases and J 0 bases, with 9 bases left between them. The germline CDR1 and CDR2 sequences are SNHLY and FYNNEI. CDR3 DNA sequence: TGTGCCAGCAGTGAGGGGAGCTCCTCTGGAAACACCATATATTTT. As protein: CASSEGSSSGNTIYF. Full variable domain (remainder filled in from reference TRBV2 and TRBJ1-3): EPEVTQTPSHQVTQMGQEVILRCVPISNHLYFYWYRQILGQKVEFLVSFYNNEISEKSEIFDDQFSVERPDGSNFTLKIRSTKLEDSAMYFCASSEGSSSGNTIYFGEGSWLTVV.

The chain joins TRBV6-5 to TRBJ2-3; no reliable D call. Trimming stripped 1 base from V and 3 bases from J, with 11 bases between. The CDR3 contains 15 residues. The germline CDR1 and CDR2 sequences are MNHEY and SVGAGI. Here the CDR3 DNA reads TGTGCCAGCAGTTACTATTCACCAGAAACAGATACGCAGTATTTT. Protein sequence: CASSYYSPETDTQYF.

This clone was seen just once. This sequence joins TRBV6-5 and TRBJ1-2, with D possibly being TRBD1 (5 bases). Per the germline V gene, CDR1 is MNHEY and CDR2 is SVGAGI. This CDR3 is 14 amino acids long. The V end was cut by 8 bases, the J end by 3 bases, with 16 bases between. Here the CDR3 DNA reads TGTGCCAGCTCCGGGGAGGGGCTGCACTATGGCTACACCTTC. It is translated as CASSGEGLHYGYTF.

The chain is built from TRBV4-3 and TRBJ1-2; D perhaps matches TRBD1 (5 bases). Trimming pared 3 bases from V and 3 bases from J, leaving 11 bases between. Germline loops: CDR1 LGHNA, CDR2 YSLEER. The CDR3 totals 14 residues. As DNA, the CDR3 is TGCGCCAGCAGCCACGGCACCAGGGACTATGGCTACACCTTC. Protein: CASSHGTRDYGYTF.

The gene calls are TRBV11-3 and TRBJ1-6; possibly TRBD1 for D (5 bases). Looked up from germline, CDR1 is SGHNT and CDR2 is YENEEA. Trimming left V 3 bases short and J 9 bases short, with 9 bases between. The CDR3 runs 13 residues. The CDR3 spells CASSLGPISPLHF. Written as DNA, the CDR3 is TGTGCCAGCAGCTTGGGGCCCATTTCACCCCTCCACTTT.